The T cell receptor beta chain described here comes from a study of post-analysis software for immune sequencing data. Study-wide findings and caveats: Significantly lower normalized Chao1 diversity was seen in multiple sclerosis patients than in controls. Included in a set of a handful of TRBV segments more frequent in patients than controls were TRBV5-6, TRBV5-1 and TRBV20-1.

The CDR3 has 15 amino acids. Concerning this clonotype itself: Its target is not known. The junction does not match germline at one end; this may be a read error.

Presence of unique molecular identifiers characterized the TCR beta cDNA libraries. TCRdb analysed the PCR reads with MiXCR anew, one entry per CDR3 protein. The sample lists about 160,000 distinct CDR3 sequences; around 34% were seen once. This chain links TRBV12-3 or TRBV12-4 with TRBJ1-3; possible D gene TRBD1, 6 bases. The origin of this receptor is a girl under 18 with multiple sclerosis. The specimen comprised blood, sampled after autologous hematopoietic stem cell transplantation. This CDR3 is CASSLRDTSGNTTYF. CDR3 DNA sequence: TGTGCCAGCAGTTTAAGGGACACCTCTGGAAACACCACATATTTT.